These T cell receptor beta chains were read from a single sample in a study of blood T cell repertoires in COVID-19. Clones were read by immunoSEQ multiplex PCR, and TCRdb kept only the in-frame ones, dropping some. The sample has over 130,000 clones, nearly 85% seen once. The specimen sequenced was PBMCs or T cells enriched from blood (not recorded which). These receptors all come from a man aged 45-65 years in a cohort exposed to, infected with or recovered from COVID-19 (not recorded which). Both conserved end residues are part of each CDR3. The D gene is left open where the match is weak. Clone size appears in some rows only: once, few, many, or a class for an expanded clone.

d_gene: -; j_gene: TRBJ2-7; v_gene: TRBV4-3; abundance: many; CDR3aa: CASSQDRGSYEQYF; CDR3nt: TGCGCCAGCAGCCAAGATAGGGGGTCGTACGAGCAGTACTTC
d_gene: -; j_gene: TRBJ1-1; v_gene: TRBV5-4; abundance: -; CDR3aa: CASSLRQMNTEAFF; CDR3nt: TGTGCCAGCAGCCTGCGACAGATGAACACTGAAGCTTTCTTT
d_gene: TRBD2; j_gene: TRBJ2-3; v_gene: TRBV25-1; abundance: -; CDR3aa: CASSLGGVMTDTQYF; CDR3nt: TGTGCCAGCAGTTTGGGGGGGGTTATGACAGATACGCAGTATTTT
d_gene: -; j_gene: TRBJ1-2; v_gene: TRBV2; abundance: -; CDR3aa: CASRKRYGNYGYTF; CDR3nt: TGTGCCAGCAGAAAACGTTACGGTAACTATGGCTACACCTTC
d_gene: -; j_gene: TRBJ1-1; v_gene: TRBV18; abundance: -; CDR3aa: CASSIHRVLNTEAFF; CDR3nt: TGTGCCAGCTCAATACACAGGGTCTTGAACACTGAAGCTTTCTTT
d_gene: -; j_gene: TRBJ1-4; v_gene: TRBV16; abundance: -; CDR3aa: CASSPPGRAGNEKLFF; CDR3nt: TGTGCCAGCAGCCCCCCCGGGAGGGCGGGTAATGAAAAACTGTTTTTT
d_gene: TRBD2; j_gene: TRBJ2-7; v_gene: TRBV15; abundance: -; CDR3aa: CATSRDPVSGGLRYYEQYF; CDR3nt: TGTGCCACCAGCAGAGATCCGGTTAGCGGGGGGCTCCGCTACTACGAGCAGTACTTC
d_gene: -; j_gene: TRBJ2-5; v_gene: TRBV9; abundance: once; CDR3aa: CASSADWRETQYF; CDR3nt: TGTGCCAGCAGCGCAGACTGGCGGGAGACCCAGTACTTC
d_gene: -; j_gene: TRBJ2-1; v_gene: TRBV12-5; abundance: -; CDR3aa: CASGGADYNEQFF; CDR3nt: TGTGCTAGTGGAGGGGCCGACTACAATGAGCAGTTCTTC
d_gene: -; j_gene: TRBJ2-3; v_gene: TRBV29-1; abundance: -; CDR3aa: CSVRGLSTDTQYF; CDR3nt: TGCAGCGTCAGAGGGCTTTCCACAGATACGCAGTATTTT
d_gene: -; j_gene: TRBJ2-3; v_gene: TRBV7-3; abundance: -; CDR3aa: CASGQRGTDTQYF; CDR3nt: TGTGCCAGCGGCCAGCGGGGCACAGATACGCAGTATTTT
d_gene: -; j_gene: TRBJ2-2; v_gene: TRBV5-4; abundance: -; CDR3aa: CASSLALGDTGELFF; CDR3nt: TGTGCCAGCAGCTTGGCCCTCGGGGACACCGGGGAGCTGTTTTTT